This entry lists 28 T cell receptor beta chains sequenced from one sample in a study of T cell repertoires in cytomegalovirus infection. TCRdb itself ran the reads through MiXCR, one entry per CDR3 protein. The sample carries some 940,000 distinct CDR3 sequences, under 40% recorded once. No cognate antigen is known for these TCRs. Sequenced here: cultured CD8+ T cells from PBMCs, sampled from culture after CMV antigen stimulation. The receptors originated from a human donor in good health (CMV status not recorded). Some clones in this sample may be carry-over from other donors' samples.

The rearrangement joins TRBV7-6 to TRBJ2-5; the match to TRBD2 covers 8 bases. V shed 4 bases and J 4 bases; nucleotides not matched to a gene: 8. CDR1 is SGHVS and CDR2 is FNYEAQ in the germline V gene. The CDR3 is made up of 15 amino acids. The CDR3 loop is CASSSTPGGRETQYF. The CDR3 DNA reads as TGTGCCAGCAGCTCTACACCGGGGGGGCGAGAGACCCAGTACTTC.

Of note for this clonotype: This may arise from a read error, as a much more abundant clone is one base away. In DNA form, the CDR3 reads TGTGCCAGCAGCTCGCCGAGAGTCGGCTCCTACAATGAGCAGTTCTTC. It yields the protein CASSSPRVGSYNEQFF. V gene TRBV11-2 combines with J gene TRBJ2-1; D not resolved. CDR1 and CDR2 from the germline V gene are SGHAT and FQNNGV. CDR3 length equals 16 residues. V lost 4 bases and J 0 bases, leaving 13 bases between the germline ends.

This clonotype showed up many times. The chain uses TRBV7-2 and TRBJ2-5; D not resolved. The V end lost 3 bases, the J end lost 1 base, and 9 bases lay between the germline ends. CDR3 length: 14 residues. Germline-derived CDR1 and CDR2 are SGHTA and FQGNSA. The CDR3 coding sequence is TGTGCCAGCAGCTTCCGTGACCTCCAAGAGACCCAGTACTTC. Protein product: CASSFRDLQETQYF.

The chain links TRBV12-3 or TRBV12-4 to TRBJ1-4; D is unresolved. The CDR3 runs 15 residues. V dropped 3 bases and J dropped 7 bases, with 15 bases sitting between them. The CDR3 sequence is CASSFFGVLSEKLFF. The CDR3 DNA follows: TGTGCCAGCAGTTTCTTCGGGGTCCTTAGTGAAAAACTGTTTTTT.

The rearrangement joins TRBV19 to TRBJ2-2; D possibly corresponds to TRBD2 (6 bases). Trimming shortened V by 8 bases and J by 4 bases, and 11 bases separated the two germline ends. Germline loops: CDR1 LNHDA, CDR2 SQIVND (reference sequence). The CDR3 totals 13 residues. The CDR3 region is CASLTSSTGELFF. The DNA of the CDR3 is TGTGCCAGTCTGACTAGTTCCACCGGGGAGCTGTTTTTT.

The rearrangement joins TRBV29-1 to TRBJ2-1; D assignment may be TRBD1 or TRBD2 (5 bases each). Trimming shortened V by 7 bases and J by 7 bases, and 8 bases separated the two germline ends. Germline CDR1 SQVTM, CDR2 ANQGSEA. This CDR3 contains 10 residues. CDR3 nucleotide sequence: TGCAGCGGTGGGGGAAATGAGCAGTTCTTC. Amino acids: CSGGGNEQFF.

This clonotype has more than one count but fewer than ten. The V and J genes are TRBV6-2 or TRBV6-3 and TRBJ2-7; no reliable D call. Deletions cut 2 bases from V and 5 bases from J, with 10 bases between. Germline-derived CDR1 and CDR2 are MNHEY and SVGEGT. The CDR3 is 13 amino acids. The CDR3 coding sequence is TGTGCCAGCAGTTACCCCCGAGGTGACGAGCAGTACGTC. Its translation is CASSYPRGDEQYV.

The CDR3 protein is CASIPKAGGSSSYEQYV. The CDR3, as DNA: TGTGCCAGCATTCCTAAGGCCGGGGGATCTAGCTCCTACGAGCAGTACGTC. The rearrangement uses TRBV2 and TRBJ2-7; a possible D gene is TRBD2 (6 bases). This CDR3 comprises 17 residues. Trimming cost V 7 bases and J 0 bases, with 22 bases left between them. Germline assignment: CDR1 SNHLY and CDR2 FYNNEI.

The V gene is TRBV24-1, the J gene TRBJ2-1; TRBD2 aligns across 9 bases. Losses at the gene ends were 4 bases for V and 6 bases for J; bases not matched to a gene: 12. The CDR3 loop spans 17 amino acids. CDR1 is KGHDR and CDR2 is SFDVKD in the germline V gene. CDR3 nucleotides: TGTGCCACCAGTGAAAATGGTCCTAGCGGGGCCCCCAATGAGCAGTTCTTC. Its translation is CATSENGPSGAPNEQFF.

The chain employs TRBV7-3 and TRBJ2-1; TRBD1 matches at 7 bases. The CDR3 has 12 amino acids. Trimming cost V 10 bases and J 10 bases; bases outside gene matches: 10. The V gene's germline CDR1 is SGHTA and CDR2 FQGTGA. The CDR3 sequence: CATGSSRGEQFF. CDR3 DNA: TGTGCCACAGGTAGCTCCAGGGGGGAGCAGTTCTTC.

The chain uses TRBV27 and TRBJ1-1; D gene ambiguous. This CDR3 region has 14 residues. Germline loops: CDR1 MNHEY, CDR2 SMNVEV (reference sequence). Trimming shortened V by 8 bases and J by 4 bases, and 17 bases separated the two germline ends. CDR3 bases: TGTGCCAGCTCCCCTAGCCTGTTTCTCACTGAAGCTTTCTTT. It yields the protein CASSPSLFLTEAFF.

This clonotype showed up many times. The J gene is TRBJ2-5, the V gene TRBV7-8, with D possibly matching TRBD2 (5 bases). Trimming stripped 4 bases from V and 3 bases from J, with 9 bases between. The CDR3 length is 13 residues. The germline CDR1 and CDR2 sequences are SGHVS and FQNEAQ. The CDR3 coding sequence is TGTGCCAGCAGCTCGGCGGGCGAAGAGACCCAGTACTTC. Amino acid sequence: CASSSAGEETQYF.

This clonotype was picked up a small number of times. One end of the junction varies from germline; a read error may be responsible. The chain carries TRBV29-1 and TRBJ2-7; D gene uncertain. Germline V CDR1 and CDR2: SQVTM, ANQGSEA. The CDR3 has 12 residues. The CDR3 sequence: CSVEGPSAEQYF. The CDR3 region has the DNA TGCAGCGTAGAAGGGCCGTCAGCCGAGCAGTACTTC.

This clonotype has at least ten counts. CDR3 in DNA: TGTGCCAGCAGCTTAGATGTTGAAGGGCTTAACTATGGCTACACCTTC. The encoded protein is CASSLDVEGLNYGYTF. V gene TRBV7-6 combines with J gene TRBJ1-2; D is uncertain. V gave up 1 base and J gave up 1 base, with 13 bases separating them. The CDR3 extends over 16 amino acids. Germline CDR1 reads SGHVS; CDR2 reads FNYEAQ.

This clonotype has at least ten counts. CDR3 DNA sequence: TGTGCCAGCAGCCCCCCAGGGGCCTCAAATCAGCCCCAGCATTTT. Translation gives CASSPPGASNQPQHF. The chain is built from TRBV7-9 and TRBJ1-5, with D possibly matching TRBD1 (6 bases). Germline V CDR1 and CDR2: SEHNR, FQNEAQ (reference sequence). The V and J ends lost 5 bases and 4 bases respectively, with 15 bases between them. This CDR3 has 15 amino acids.

This clonotype was observed a few times. The chain combines TRBV11-2 with TRBJ1-1; D is perhaps TRBD1 (6 bases). The germline V gene has CDR1 SGHAT and CDR2 FQNNGV. CDR3 length equals 17 residues. The ends were cut back, 2 bases at V and 1 base at J, with 17 bases in the middle. CDR3 sequence (DNA): TGTGCCAGCAGCTTAAATTGGGGGGGGCTGGAGAACACTGAAGCTTTCTTT. Encoded protein: CASSLNWGGLENTEAFF.

The chain couples TRBV29-1 to TRBJ2-5, with 13 bases that match TRBD2. Per the germline V gene, CDR1 is SQVTM and CDR2 is ANQGSEA. This CDR3 contains 13 residues. The J segment lost 6 bases and the V segment lost 7 bases, leaving 5 bases of the junction unmatched. CDR3 in amino acids: CSDGLAGEKTQYF. The CDR3 DNA sequence: TGCAGCGACGGACTAGCGGGGGAAAAGACCCAGTACTTC.

On this clonotype itself: Its ends do not fully match the called genes, so a read error is possible. The gene calls are TRBV7-6 and TRBJ2-1, with 7 bases that match TRBD1. Germline CDR1 reads SGHVS; CDR2 reads FNYEAQ. The CDR3 runs to 15 residues. CDR3 sequence (DNA): TGTGCTAGCAGCCCCCCGCCGGGACAGTACAATGAGCAGTTCTTC. Residues: CASSPPPGQYNEQFF.

The gene calls are TRBV29-1 and TRBJ2-7, with D perhaps assigned TRBD1 or TRBD2 (5 bases each). The germline gives CDR1 SQVTM, CDR2 ANQGSEA. This CDR3 has 13 amino acids. Trimming left V 5 bases short and J 5 bases short, with 16 bases between. The CDR3 nucleotides are TGCAGCGTTCCGGGCGAGGGGAGCCACGAGCAGTACTTC. Protein: CSVPGEGSHEQYF.

This clonotype was seen a handful of times. This chain connects TRBV11-2 to TRBJ2-7; 9 bases agree with TRBD1. Germline values: CDR1 SGHAT, CDR2 FQNNGV. The CDR3 is 15 residues long. Trimming took 1 base from V and 4 from J; bases not matched to a gene: 5. Here the CDR3 reads CASSLGYGQGYEQYV. Written as DNA, the CDR3 is TGTGCCAGCAGCTTAGGCTACGGACAGGGGTACGAGCAGTACGTC.

This clonotype was counted ten times or more. The rearrangement uses TRBV7-8 and TRBJ2-5; D gene uncertain. CDR3 length equals 15 residues. Germline CDR1 and CDR2: SGHVS and FQNEAQ. V lost 5 bases to trimming and J lost 5 bases, with 18 bases between them. DNA for the CDR3: TGTGCCAGCAGCCTTGGTAAACGACTTCGGGAGACCCAGTACTTC. It yields the protein CASSLGKRLRETQYF. The full variable domain, in which reference TRBV7-8 and TRBJ2-5 provide the parts outside the CDR3, is GAGVSQSPRYKVAKRGQDVALRCDPISGHVSLFWYQQALGQGPEFLTYFQNEAQLDKSGLPSDRFFAERPEGSVSTLKIQRTQQEDSAVYLCASSLGKRLRETQYFGPGTRLLVL.

This clonotype occurred a few times. At one boundary the junction diverges from the germline segment, which might be a read error. The rearrangement joins TRBV4-1 to TRBJ2-2; D gene uncertain. The germline V gene has CDR1 MGHRA and CDR2 YSYEKL. The CDR3 runs 12 residues. The CDR3 loop is CASSQAAGELFF. The DNA of the CDR3 is TGTGCCAGCAGCCAAGCTGCCGGGGAGCTGTTTTTT.

The J gene is TRBJ2-3, the V gene TRBV27, with TRBD2 identical over 10 bases. The CDR3 contains 17 residues. Per the germline V gene, CDR1 is MNHEY and CDR2 is SMNVEV (reference sequence). After removal of 7 bases from V and 6 bases from J, the junction contained 16 bases not matched to a gene. The CDR3 DNA reads as TGTGCCAGCACCCATACCCGGACTAGCGGACGAAAGGATACGCAGTATTTT. It translates to CASTHTRTSGRKDTQYF.

J is TRBJ1-3 and V is TRBV7-2, with D unclear. V lost 1 base and J lost 0, with 19 bases in between. Germline V gene sequence: CDR1 SGHTA, CDR2 FQGNSA. The CDR3 covers 19 residues. CDR3 amino acids: CASSLVSFSPRDSGNTIYF. CDR3 DNA sequence: TGTGCCAGCAGCTTAGTTAGTTTTTCTCCACGGGACTCTGGAAACACCATATATTTT.

The rearrangement joins TRBV27 to TRBJ1-2; D may be TRBD1 (6 bases). Germline CDR1 MNHEY, CDR2 SMNVEV (reference sequence). There are 17 residues in the CDR3. V lost 5 bases and J lost 2, with 21 bases in between. CDR3 bases: TGTGCCAGCAGTAGAACCGGAAGTACAGGGTTGAACTATGGCTACACCTTC. Translation: CASSRTGSTGLNYGYTF.

V and J are TRBV6-5 and TRBJ2-2; a possible D gene is TRBD2 (5 bases). V dropped 3 bases and J dropped 0 bases, with 8 bases sitting between them. This CDR3 region has 15 residues. The germline CDR1 and CDR2 sequences are MNHEY and SVGAGI. For the CDR3, the DNA is TGTGCCAGCAGTTATACGGACTCGAACACCGGGGAGCTGTTTTTT. Translating it yields CASSYTDSNTGELFF.

V gene TRBV19 combines with J gene TRBJ2-1; 14 bases match TRBD2. Losses at the gene ends were 3 bases for V and 7 bases for J; bases not matched to a gene: 2. The CDR3 sequence is 15 residues long. The germline gives CDR1 LNHDA, CDR2 SQIVND (reference sequence). The CDR3 sequence is CASSMTSGGGNEQFF. The DNA of the CDR3 is TGTGCCAGTAGTATGACTAGCGGGGGGGGTAATGAGCAGTTCTTC.

This clonotype was found a few times. The chain links TRBV6-1 to TRBJ2-1; TRBD2 matches 11 bases. V gave up 2 bases and J gave up 1 base; unmatched junction bases: 7. The CDR3 sequence is 18 residues long. Germline assignment: CDR1 MNHNS and CDR2 SASEGT. CDR3 sequence (DNA): TGTGCCAGCAGTGAATCCCCTAGCGGGGGGTGGTCCTACAATGAGCAGTTCTTC. It translates to CASSESPSGGWSYNEQFF.